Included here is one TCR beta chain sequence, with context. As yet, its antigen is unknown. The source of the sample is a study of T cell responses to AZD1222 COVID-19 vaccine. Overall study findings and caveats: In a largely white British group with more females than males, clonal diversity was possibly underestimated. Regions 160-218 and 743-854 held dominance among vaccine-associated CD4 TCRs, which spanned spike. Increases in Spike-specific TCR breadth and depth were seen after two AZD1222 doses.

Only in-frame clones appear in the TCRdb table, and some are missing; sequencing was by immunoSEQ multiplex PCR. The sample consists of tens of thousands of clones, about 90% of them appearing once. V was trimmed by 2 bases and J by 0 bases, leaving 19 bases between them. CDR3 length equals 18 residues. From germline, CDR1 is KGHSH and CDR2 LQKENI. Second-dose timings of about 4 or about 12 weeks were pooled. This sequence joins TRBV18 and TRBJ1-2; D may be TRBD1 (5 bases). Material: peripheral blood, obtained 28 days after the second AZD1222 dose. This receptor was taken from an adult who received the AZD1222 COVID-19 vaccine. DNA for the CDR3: TGTGCCAGCTCACCAAGAGAACAGGCCCCGCTTGCTAACTATGGCTACACCTTC. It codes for CASSPREQAPLANYGYTF.